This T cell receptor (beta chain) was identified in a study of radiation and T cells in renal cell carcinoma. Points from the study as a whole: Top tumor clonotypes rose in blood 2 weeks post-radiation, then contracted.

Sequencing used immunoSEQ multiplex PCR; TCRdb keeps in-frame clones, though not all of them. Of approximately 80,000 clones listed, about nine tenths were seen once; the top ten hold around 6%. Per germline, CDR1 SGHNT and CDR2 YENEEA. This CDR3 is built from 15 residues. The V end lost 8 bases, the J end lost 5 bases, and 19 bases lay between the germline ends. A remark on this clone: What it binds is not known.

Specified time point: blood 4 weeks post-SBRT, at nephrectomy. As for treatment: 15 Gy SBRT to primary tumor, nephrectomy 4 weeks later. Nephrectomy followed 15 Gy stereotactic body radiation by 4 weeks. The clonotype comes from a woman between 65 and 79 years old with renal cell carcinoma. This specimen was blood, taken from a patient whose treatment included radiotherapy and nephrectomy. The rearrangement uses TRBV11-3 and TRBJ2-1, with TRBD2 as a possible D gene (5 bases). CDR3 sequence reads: CASLGKRTSNNEQFF. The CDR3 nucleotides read TGTGCCAGCCTTGGGAAGCGGACCTCTAACAATGAGCAGTTCTTC.